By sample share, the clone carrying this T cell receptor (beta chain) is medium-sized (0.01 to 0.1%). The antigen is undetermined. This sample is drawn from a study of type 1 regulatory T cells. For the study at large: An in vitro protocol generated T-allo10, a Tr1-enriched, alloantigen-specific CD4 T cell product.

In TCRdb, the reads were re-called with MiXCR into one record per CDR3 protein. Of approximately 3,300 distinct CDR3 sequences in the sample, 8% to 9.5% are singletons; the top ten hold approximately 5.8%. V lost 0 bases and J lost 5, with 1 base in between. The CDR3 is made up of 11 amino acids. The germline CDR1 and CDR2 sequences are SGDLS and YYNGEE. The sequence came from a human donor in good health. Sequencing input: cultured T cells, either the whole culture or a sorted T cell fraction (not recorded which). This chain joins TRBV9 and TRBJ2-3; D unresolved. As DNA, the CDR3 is TGTGCCAGCAGCGTAGGAGATACGCAGTATTTT. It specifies CASSVGDTQYF.